This T cell receptor (beta chain) was identified in a study of T cell repertoires in cytomegalovirus infection. Looking at the study overall: Public TCR beta signatures provided an indication of both CMV infection and a matching HLA type.

V lost 4 bases and J lost 0, with 13 bases in between. The CDR3 runs to 15 residues. The germline gives CDR1 SGHTA, CDR2 FQGTGA. Study-wide results and caveats: Of the TCR beta families, the public ones yielded a cumulative frequency that identified carriers of CMV plus the relevant HLA. The response measured ex vivo was dominated by TCR beta clonotypes (HLA-C-restricted and CMV-specific).

This clonotype was observed a handful of times. The antigen remains undetermined. Using its own MiXCR run on the reads, TCRdb lists one record per CDR3 protein. The sample carries 380,000 or so distinct CDR3 sequences, roughly 36% recorded once. The sample here was cultured PBMCs, taken from culture after CMV antigen stimulation. This receptor was identified in a human donor in good health (CMV status not recorded). Some clones in this sample may be carry-over from other donors' samples. The J gene is TRBJ2-7, the V gene TRBV7-3; TRBD1 might be the D (5 bases). In DNA, the CDR3 is TGTGCCAGCAGCTCAGCCCCAGGGTCCTCCTACGAGCAGTACTTC. Residues: CASSSAPGSSYEQYF.